Here is one T cell receptor (beta chain) with its context. The data stem from a study of response to subunit inactivated influenza vaccine. MiXCR was run by TCRdb on the RT-PCR reads, yielding one entry per CDR3 protein. Here the sample spans roughly 620,000 distinct CDR3 sequences, about 10% being singletons. From germline, CDR1 is SQVTM and CDR2 ANQGSEA. Trimming cost V 7 bases and J 6 bases, with 16 bases left between them. This CDR3 spans 13 amino acids. This same sample was also taken into another study, of T cells expressing NK-cell markers. From that paper: The cDNA for TCR beta came from 5'RACE template switching with UMIs. Over 5 donors showed dominant NKG2C+ clonotypes comprising roughly 1.0-7.0% of their CD8+ T cells. The HCMV specificity of the expanded NKG2C+ T cell clones stayed unresolved.

The source is a man aged 45 to 65 who received an inactivated influenza vaccine. The material was PBMCs from blood, obtained on the day of vaccination. The rearrangement uses TRBV29-1 and TRBJ2-1, with D maybe TRBD1 (5 bases). CDR3 bases: TGCAGCGCGGGTAGGGGTAGAGGCAATGAGCAGTTCTTC. Translated: CSAGRGRGNEQFF.